What follows are 14 T cell receptor beta chains derived from one specimen sequenced in a study of OX40 agonist ivuxolimab in advanced cancers. Assay: immunoSEQ multiplex PCR; the TCRdb copy retains only in-frame clones and omits some. The repertoire holds approximately 70,000 clones, about 87% seen once, with around 0.96% in the top ten. The sample in question was CD4+ or CD8+ T cells sorted from blood, obtained in a trial of the OX40 agonist ivuxolimab. These receptors originate from an adult with an advanced solid tumor such as melanoma, head and neck, liver or kidney cancer.

J is TRBJ2-5 and V is TRBV4-1; possible D gene TRBD2, 5 bases. This CDR3 is built from 14 residues. Germline lookup yields CDR1 MGHRA and CDR2 YSYEKL. Trimming left V 2 bases short and J 2 bases short, with 9 bases between. Here the CDR3 reads CASSQPTGQETQYF. In DNA form, the CDR3 reads TGCGCCAGCAGCCAACCAACGGGGCAAGAGACCCAGTACTTC.

This clone was observed a handful of times. V and J are TRBV11-2 and TRBJ1-2; tentatively, D is TRBD1 (5 bases). Germline V gene data show CDR1 as SGHAT and CDR2 as FQNNGV. CDR3 length: 13 residues. V was cut by 3 bases and J by 4 bases, with 9 bases left in between. The chain's CDR3 is CASSFGTFYGYTF. The CDR3 bases are TGTGCCAGCAGCTTCGGGACGTTCTATGGCTACACCTTC.

This chain uses TRBV7-2 with TRBJ1-1; perhaps TRBD1 as D (6 bases). The CDR3 is 12 amino acids. Trimming cost V 1 base and J 11 bases, with 11 bases left between them. The germline CDR1 and CDR2 sequences are SGHTA and FQGNSA. The CDR3 sequence: CASSLGTDLAFF. DNA for the CDR3: TGTGCCAGCAGCTTAGGGACAGATTTGGCTTTCTTT.

The chain joins TRBV19 to TRBJ2-3; D may match TRBD1 or TRBD2 (5 bases each). V was pared by 8 bases and J by 2 bases, with 14 bases between. CDR1 and CDR2 from the germline V gene are LNHDA and SQIVND (reference sequence). The CDR3 totals 14 residues. CDR3 amino acids: CASGGGGPTDTQYF. DNA for the CDR3: TGTGCCAGTGGGGGTGGCGGACCCACAGATACGCAGTATTTT. Filled out from reference TRBV19 and TRBJ2-3, the complete variable domain reads DGGITQSPKYLFRKEGQNVTLSCEQNLNHDAMYWYRQDPGQGLRLIYYSQIVNDFQKGDIAEGYSVSREKKESFPLTVTSAQKNPTAFYLCASGGGGPTDTQYFGPGTRLTVL.

This chain connects TRBV7-9 to TRBJ1-1; D uncertain. The CDR3 totals 12 residues. Germline CDR1 reads SEHNR; CDR2 reads FQNEAQ (reference sequence). V lost 2 bases and J 11 bases, leaving 12 bases between the germline ends. The CDR3, as DNA: TGTGCCAGCAGCTTAACCGGGAACCGCGCTTTCTTT. Translating gives CASSLTGNRAFF.

This chain links TRBV2 with TRBJ2-1; D unclear. V was cut by 5 bases and J by 4 bases, with 9 bases left in between. This CDR3 has 13 amino acids. The germline CDR1 and CDR2 sequences are SNHLY and FYNNEI. This chain's CDR3 is CASSPTEYNEQFF. The CDR3 nucleotides read TGTGCCAGCAGTCCCACTGAATACAATGAGCAGTTCTTC.

The gene calls are TRBV18 and TRBJ2-3, with D perhaps given as TRBD1 or TRBD2 (5 bases each). Germline-derived CDR1 and CDR2 are KGHSH and LQKENI. V was cut by 6 bases and J by 0 bases, with 7 bases left in between. The CDR3 spans 13 residues. CDR3 loop: CASSRDSTDTQYF. The CDR3 coding sequence is TGTGCCAGCTCTCGGGACAGCACAGATACGCAGTATTTT.

This clone has just a few counts. The V gene is TRBV5-5, the J gene TRBJ2-6; 9 bases agree with TRBD1. V gave up 2 bases and J gave up 4 bases; unmatched junction bases: 4. CDR1 is SGHKS, CDR2 YYEKEE, per germline (reference sequence). This CDR3 spans 16 amino acids. This chain's CDR3 is CASSFTGGDGANVLTF. In DNA form, the CDR3 reads TGTGCCAGCAGCTTTACAGGGGGCGACGGGGCCAACGTCCTGACTTTC.

The chain combines TRBV7-3 with TRBJ2-7; 9 positions match TRBD2. This CDR3 region has 14 residues. Looked up from germline, CDR1 is SGHTA and CDR2 is FQGTGA. V gave up 3 bases and J gave up 5 bases; unmatched junction bases: 5. The CDR3 here is CASSLSGGNHEQYF. CDR3 DNA sequence: TGTGCCAGCAGCTTGAGCGGGGGGAACCACGAGCAGTACTTC.

The chain links TRBV10-1 to TRBJ2-7; D is undetermined. With 7 bases removed from V and 8 bases from J, the gap between germline ends came to 9 bases. The CDR3 is 10 amino acids. Germline lookup yields CDR1 WNHNN and CDR2 SYGVQD (reference sequence). DNA for the CDR3: TGCGCCAGCACCGATGGGAAGCAGTACTTC. Its translation is CASTDGKQYF.

The rearrangement links TRBV28 to TRBJ2-7, with TRBD1 matching over 10 bases. The CDR3 is 18 residues long. CDR1 and CDR2 (germline): MDHEN, SYDVKM. Losses at the gene ends were 5 bases for V and 2 bases for J; bases not matched to a gene: 15. CDR3 in DNA: TGTGCCAGCAGTCAACCGGGACAGGGGACCTTTTTAACCTACGAGCAGTACTTC. Its protein is CASSQPGQGTFLTYEQYF.

This clone has only one observation. V usage is TRBV5-8 and J usage is TRBJ1-2; no reliable D call. Per germline, CDR1 SGHTS and CDR2 YDEGEE. The CDR3 is 14 amino acids. V was cut by 2 bases and J by 8 bases, with 16 bases left in between. The CDR3 nucleotides read TGTGCCAGCAGCTTTGGTTGGGAGCCCTGGGGCTACACCTTC. Encoded protein: CASSFGWEPWGYTF.

Here the CDR3 reads CASSPLAGGSGEQFF. For the CDR3, the DNA is TGTGCCAGCAGCCCCTTAGCGGGAGGAAGTGGTGAGCAGTTCTTC. The rearrangement uses TRBV7-9 and TRBJ2-1; 10 bases are shared with TRBD2. The CDR3 loop spans 15 amino acids. The V and J ends lost 5 bases and 9 bases, in that order; junction bases with no gene match: 10. Germline-derived CDR1 and CDR2 are SEHNR and FQNEAQ (reference sequence).

The chain couples TRBV6-6 to TRBJ1-4, with D unresolved. CDR1 is MNHNY, CDR2 SVGAGI, per germline (reference sequence). The CDR3 is 13 residues long. V was clipped by 0 bases and J by 7 bases, with 6 bases between them. In DNA form, the CDR3 reads TGTGCCAGCAGTTACTCGGCAGGTGAAAAACTGTTTTTT. Translating gives CASSYSAGEKLFF.